The sample holds a few counts of the clone carrying this T cell receptor beta chain. The sample is drawn from a study of cytomegalovirus exposure and HLA in healthy donors. PCR used 60 Vbeta primers and 13 Jbeta primers. Method: immunoSEQ multiplex PCR; TCRdb's copy keeps in-frame clones and lacks some. Among about 97,000 clones listed, roughly three quarters were seen once. The CDR3 runs to 15 residues. Trimming took 2 bases from V and 6 from J; bases not matched to a gene: 9. The germline gives CDR1 SGHTS, CDR2 YDEGEE. Source material: PBMCs. The J gene is TRBJ2-3, the V gene TRBV5-8; 7 bases fit TRBD1. The TCR originated in a male donor in good health and CMV-seropositive. The CDR3 DNA follows: TGTGCCAGCAGCTTTAGTTGGGACAGAATTGATACGCAGTATTTT. It yields the protein CASSFSWDRIDTQYF.